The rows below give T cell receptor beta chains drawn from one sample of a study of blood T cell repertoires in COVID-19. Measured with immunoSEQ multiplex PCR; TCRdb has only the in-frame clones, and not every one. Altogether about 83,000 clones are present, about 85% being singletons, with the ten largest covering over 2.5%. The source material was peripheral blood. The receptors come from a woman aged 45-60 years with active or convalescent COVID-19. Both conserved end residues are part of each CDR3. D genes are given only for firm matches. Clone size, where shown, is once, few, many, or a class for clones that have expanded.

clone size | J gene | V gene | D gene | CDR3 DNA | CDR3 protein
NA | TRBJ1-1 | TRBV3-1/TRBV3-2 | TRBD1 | TGTGCCAGCAGCCACCAAAACCGGGACAGAGGTTTCTTT | CASSHQNRDRGFF
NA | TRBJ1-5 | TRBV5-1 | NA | TGCGCCAGCAGCTTGTCCGCAGGAAATCAGCCCCAGCATTTT | CASSLSAGNQPQHF
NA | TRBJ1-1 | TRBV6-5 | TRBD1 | TGTGCCAGCAGAAGGGACAGGGGGATGAACACTGAAGCTTTCTTT | CASRRDRGMNTEAFF
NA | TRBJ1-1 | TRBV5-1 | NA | TGCGCCAGCAGCTTGGAATTCAGGGGGAACACTGAAGCTTTCTTT | CASSLEFRGNTEAFF
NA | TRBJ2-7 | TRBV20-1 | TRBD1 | TGCAGTGCTAGTTCCGGGACAGCAACATACGAGCAGTACTTC | CSASSGTATYEQYF
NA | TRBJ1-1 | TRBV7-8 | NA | TGTGCCAGCAGCGATCAGGGGAACACTGAAGCTTTCTTT | CASSDQGNTEAFF
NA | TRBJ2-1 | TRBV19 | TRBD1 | TGTGCCAGTAGTAGACAGGGCCTCAACTACAATGAGCAGTTCTTC | CASSRQGLNYNEQFF
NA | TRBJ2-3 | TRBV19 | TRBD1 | TGTGCCAGTAGTATAAGCGGGACAGGGAACACAGATACGCAGTATTTT | CASSISGTGNTDTQYF
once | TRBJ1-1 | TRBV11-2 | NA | TGTGCCAGCAGCTTAGATTTGGACAGCATCACTGAAGCTTTCTTT | CASSLDLDSITEAFF
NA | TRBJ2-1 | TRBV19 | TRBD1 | TGTGCCAGTAGTAACTACAGGGGGAACAATGAGCAGTTCTTC | CASSNYRGNNEQFF
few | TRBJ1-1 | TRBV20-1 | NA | TGCAGTGCTAGAATGGGGACTCTAGCTTTCTTT | CSARMGTLAFF
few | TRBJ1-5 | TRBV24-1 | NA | TGTGCCACCAGTGATCCTGCCAGGGGCGACAATCAGCCCCAGCATTTT | CATSDPARGDNQPQHF
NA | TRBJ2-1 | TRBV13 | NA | TGTGCCAGCACCCCCTTTTACACCGCTGGTGAGCAGTTCTTC | CASTPFYTAGEQFF
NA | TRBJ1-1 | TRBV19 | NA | TGTGCCAGTAGTATTTACGGGAATACTGAAGCTTTCTTT | CASSIYGNTEAFF
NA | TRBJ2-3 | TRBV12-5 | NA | TGTGCTAGTGGTTTGGGCGGGCAGGGGTTGGATACGCAGTATTTT | CASGLGGQGLDTQYF
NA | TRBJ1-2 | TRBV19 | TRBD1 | TGTGCCAGTACGGCAGGGGGCTATGGCTACACCTTC | CASTAGGYGYTF
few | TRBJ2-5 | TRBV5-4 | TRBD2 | TGTGCCAGCAGCTTGGGTACGCGGGGGAACCAAGAGACCCAGTACTTC | CASSLGTRGNQETQYF
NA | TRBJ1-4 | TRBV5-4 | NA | TGTGCCAGCAGCTTTTCGGGGGGGAGTGAAAAACTGTTTTTT | CASSFSGGSEKLFF
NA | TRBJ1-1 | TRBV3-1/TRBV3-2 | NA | TGTGCCAGCAGCCTCTGGGAGGTGAACACTGAAGCTTTCTTT | CASSLWEVNTEAFF
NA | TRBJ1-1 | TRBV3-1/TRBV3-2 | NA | TGTGCCAGCAGCCAAGAGCTCGGGGGGATGAACACTGAAGCTTTCTTT | CASSQELGGMNTEAFF
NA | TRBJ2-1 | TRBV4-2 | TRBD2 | TGTGCCAGCAGCCAAGGATTGGGCGGGGGGGCCCGCAATGAGCAGTTCTTC | CASSQGLGGGARNEQFF
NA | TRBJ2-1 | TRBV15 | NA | TGTGCCACCAGCAGCCCCGTTAGGGGTGCCTACAATGAGCAGTTCTTC | CATSSPVRGAYNEQFF
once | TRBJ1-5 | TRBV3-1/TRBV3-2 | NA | TGTGCCAGCAGCCAAGAAGCGGGTTATAGCAATCAGCCCCAGCATTTT | CASSQEAGYSNQPQHF
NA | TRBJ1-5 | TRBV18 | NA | TGTGCCAGCTCACCCACGGGGGGCTACGGGAATCAGCCCCAGCATTTT | CASSPTGGYGNQPQHF
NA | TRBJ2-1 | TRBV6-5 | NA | TGTGCCAGCAGTACCGGACATGTCTACAATGAGCAGTTCTTC | CASSTGHVYNEQFF
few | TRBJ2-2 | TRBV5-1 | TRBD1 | TGCGCCAGCAGCCATTCGACAGGGGCGAACACCGGGGAGCTGTTTTTT | CASSHSTGANTGELFF
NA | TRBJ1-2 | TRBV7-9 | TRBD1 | TGTGCCAGCAGCTTCCTTGGTGTTGGGACAGGAGGCTACACCTTC | CASSFLGVGTGGYTF
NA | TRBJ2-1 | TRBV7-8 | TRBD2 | TGTGCCAGCAGCTTAATCAGGACTAGCGGGGGGGCACCGTTCTTC | CASSLIRTSGGAPFF
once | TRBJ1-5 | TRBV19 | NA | TGTGCCAGTAGTATAGACCCGGGACAAGTCCCCCCTTTCAGCAATCAGCCCCAGCATTTT | CASSIDPGQVPPFSNQPQHF
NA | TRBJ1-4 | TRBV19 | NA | TGTGCCAGTAGCAAATCCGGGACTGCAAATGAAAAACTGTTTTTT | CASSKSGTANEKLFF
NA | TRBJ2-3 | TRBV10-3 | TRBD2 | TGTGCCATCAGTGAATCGCGGGGGGGGCCAAAAGATACGCAGTATTTT | CAISESRGGPKDTQYF
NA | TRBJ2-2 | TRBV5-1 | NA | TGCGCCAGCAGGGCCAGCGCTGACACCGGGGAGCTGTTTTTT | CASRASADTGELFF
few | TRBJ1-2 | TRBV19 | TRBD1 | TGTGCCAGTAGTAACACTCCGGGACAGGCCTTTGGCTACACCTTC | CASSNTPGQAFGYTF
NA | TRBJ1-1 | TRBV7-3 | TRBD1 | TGTGCCAGCAGCCAGACAGGGAGTGAAGCTTTCTTT | CASSQTGSEAFF
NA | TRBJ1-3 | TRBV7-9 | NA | TGTGCCAGCAGCTCGGGAAACACCATATATTTT | CASSSGNTIYF
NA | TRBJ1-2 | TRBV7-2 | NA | TGTGCCAGCAGTATAGACAGGCATTCAGGCTACACCTTC | CASSIDRHSGYTF
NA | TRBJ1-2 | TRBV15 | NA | TGTGCCACCAGCAGAGATCTCAAGGAGCTGGGTGGCTACACCTTC | CATSRDLKELGGYTF
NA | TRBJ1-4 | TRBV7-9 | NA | TGTGCCAGCAGCTCTAGGCCCCGGGGAGAAACTAATGAAAAACTGTTTTTT | CASSSRPRGETNEKLFF
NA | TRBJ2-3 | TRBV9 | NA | TGTGCCAGCAGCGTCGACTTCGGCACAGATACGCAGTATTTT | CASSVDFGTDTQYF
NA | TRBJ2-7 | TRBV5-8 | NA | TGTGCCAGCAGCCGAGTAGCACCCTACGAGCAGTACTTC | CASSRVAPYEQYF
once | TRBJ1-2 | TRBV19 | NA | TGTGCCAGTAGTACGGGGCCGGGAGACTATGGCTACACCTTC | CASSTGPGDYGYTF
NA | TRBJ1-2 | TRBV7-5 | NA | TGTGTCAGACCCGCCGCGTACGGAGAGGAGAAAAGGAGGGGCTACACCTTC | CVRPAAYGEEKRRGYTF
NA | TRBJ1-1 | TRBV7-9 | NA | TGTGCCAGCAGCTTGGCGGGGGCGAGGGTCACTGAAGCTTTCTTT | CASSLAGARVTEAFF
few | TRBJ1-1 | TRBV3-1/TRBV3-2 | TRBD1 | TGTGCCAGCAGCTACTTGACAGGGGAAGCGAACACTGAAGCTTTCTTT | CASSYLTGEANTEAFF
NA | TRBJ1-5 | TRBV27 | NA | TGTGCCAGCACCCCCGCTGCGCGTGATCAGCCCCAGCATTTT | CASTPAARDQPQHF
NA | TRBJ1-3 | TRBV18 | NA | TGTGCCAGCACGACCGGGACTCTTAAAGGAAACACCATATATTTT | CASTTGTLKGNTIYF
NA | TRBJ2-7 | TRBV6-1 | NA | TGTGCCAGCAGTGAACAAGGGGGCGAGCAGTACTTC | CASSEQGGEQYF
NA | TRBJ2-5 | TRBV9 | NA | TGTGCCAGCAGCTTTAGGGGGCAAGAGACCCAGTACTTC | CASSFRGQETQYF